Presented here are 21 T cell receptor beta chains from one specimen sequenced in a study of T cell responses to AZD1222 COVID-19 vaccine (dated by TCRdb to the early 2020s). To prepare the library, the immunoSEQ multiplex PCR assay was applied. Entries here come from immuneACCESS through TCRdb and include only in-frame sequences with V and J called. Some clones fail to appear in such tables; in the studies checked, an unresolved V gene covers under half of the shortfall, and the cause of the remainder is unknown. This sample is represented by about 45,000 clones; around 82% of them were singletons. The ten largest make up 3.5% to 5% of the sample. The time point tag for this specimen amounts to: baseline before first vaccination. This sample comprised peripheral blood, obtained on day 0 of AZD1222 vaccination. Receptors were obtained from an adult in good health.

The genes are TRBV6-5 and TRBJ1-1, with D possibly being TRBD1 (5 bases). Germline CDR1 reads MNHEY; CDR2 reads SVGAGI. The CDR3 is 14 amino acids. V was shortened by 2 bases and J by 4 bases, with 11 bases between the two germline ends. CDR3 nucleotide sequence: TGTGCCAGCAGTTACAGTCTTGGGGGCACTGAAGCTTTCTTT. It codes for CASSYSLGGTEAFF.

V gene TRBV15 combines with J gene TRBJ2-2; no reliable D call. Germline lookup yields CDR1 LNHNV and CDR2 YYDKDF (reference sequence). V was trimmed by 0 bases and J by 4 bases, leaving 12 bases between them. The CDR3 is 16 residues long. CDR3 region: CATSRDRVEITGELFF. The CDR3 DNA sequence: TGTGCCACCAGCAGAGATAGAGTGGAAATCACCGGGGAGCTGTTTTTT.

This clone has more than one count but fewer than ten. The V gene is TRBV6-1, the J gene TRBJ1-1; D is undetermined. Per the germline V gene, CDR1 is MNHNS and CDR2 is SASEGT. The CDR3 has 15 residues. The ends were cut back, 0 bases at V and 10 bases at J, with 18 bases in the middle. CDR3 coding DNA: TGTGCCAGCAGTGAAGCGTTTAATGTAGGTAGAAGAGCTTTCTTT. Translated: CASSEAFNVGRRAFF.

The rearrangement links TRBV5-1 to TRBJ2-5; 7 bases map to TRBD1. Per the germline V gene, CDR1 is SGHRS and CDR2 is YFSETQ. V lost 0 bases, J lost 4 bases, and 6 bases stayed unmatched. CDR3 length: 15 amino acids. Here the CDR3 DNA reads TGCGCCAGCAGCTTGGGAAAGACAGGGCCAGAGACCCAGTACTTC. Residues: CASSLGKTGPETQYF.

The V and J genes are TRBV6-5 and TRBJ1-2, with TRBD1 matching 7 bases. V trimming: 5 bases; J trimming: 3 bases; junction bases outside the gene matches: 6. This CDR3 comprises 14 residues. Germline assignment: CDR1 MNHEY and CDR2 SVGAGI. CDR3 region: CASSLRGGHYGYTF. The CDR3 DNA is TGTGCCAGCAGTCTCAGGGGGGGCCACTATGGCTACACCTTC.

V and J are TRBV23-1 and TRBJ1-3; 8 bases fit TRBD1. TRBV23-1 qualifies as an ORF whose function is uncertain. V trimming: 10 bases; J trimming: 3 bases; junction bases outside the gene matches: 17. The length of the CDR3 is 17 residues. The CDR3 is CANMGFIRTGLGNTIYF. DNA of the CDR3: TGCGCCAACATGGGTTTTATAAGGACAGGGCTTGGAAACACCATATATTTT.

This chain uses TRBV10-3 with TRBJ1-1, with D perhaps matching TRBD1 (6 bases). This CDR3 has 13 residues. From germline, CDR1 is ENHRY and CDR2 SYGVKD. Trimming stripped 3 bases from V and 4 bases from J, with 9 bases between. For the CDR3, the DNA is TGTGCCATCAGTGATGTCAGGGGCACTGAAGCTTTCTTT. It translates to CAISDVRGTEAFF.

The V gene is TRBV7-2, the J gene TRBJ2-3, with 7 bases fitting TRBD2. With 4 bases clipped from V and 0 bases from J, the junction kept 4 bases outside the gene matches. Germline CDR1 is SGHTA and CDR2 is FQGNSA. This CDR3 contains 15 residues. The CDR3 DNA reads as TGTGCCAGCAGCTCGAGCGGGATTAGCACAGATACGCAGTATTTT. This translates into CASSSSGISTDTQYF.

This chain joins TRBV4-1 and TRBJ2-7; D not resolved. Trimming pared 0 bases from V and 4 bases from J, leaving 13 bases between. Looked up from germline, CDR1 is MGHRA and CDR2 is YSYEKL. The length of the CDR3 is 15 residues. CDR3 coding DNA: TGCGCCAGCAGCCAAGAAGTCAGGTCTCATTACGAGCAGTACTTC. Its protein is CASSQEVRSHYEQYF.

The rearrangement links TRBV5-1 to TRBJ2-5, with D possibly matching TRBD1 (5 bases). CDR1 and CDR2 from the germline V gene are SGHRS and YFSETQ. Between the trimmed V and J ends, which lost 2 bases and 4 bases, there was a span of 9 bases. The CDR3 runs to 13 residues. The CDR3 here is CASSLGQGETQYF. The CDR3 DNA reads as TGCGCCAGCAGCTTAGGGCAGGGAGAGACCCAGTACTTC.

V and J are TRBV28 and TRBJ1-5; 7 nucleotides match TRBD1. With 6 bases clipped from V and 0 bases from J, the junction kept 5 bases outside the gene matches. The CDR3 loop spans 15 amino acids. From germline, CDR1 is MDHEN and CDR2 SYDVKM. DNA for the CDR3: TGTGCCAGCAGGACGGACAGGTCTAGCAATCAGCCCCAGCATTTT. This sequence encodes CASRTDRSSNQPQHF.

This sequence joins TRBV28 and TRBJ2-7; D might be TRBD2 (5 bases). V was pared by 7 bases and J by 0 bases, with 10 bases between. CDR3 length: 13 amino acids. CDR1 is MDHEN and CDR2 is SYDVKM in the germline V gene. DNA for the CDR3: TGTGCCAGCACGGGGAGCATCTCCTACGAGCAGTACTTC. It translates to CASTGSISYEQYF.

V gene TRBV28 combines with J gene TRBJ2-1; D call uncertain. Germline V lookup: CDR1 MDHEN, CDR2 SYDVKM. Trimming stripped 6 bases from V and 0 bases from J, with 12 bases between. This CDR3 has 15 amino acids. Here the CDR3 reads CASSSILSSYNEQFF. For the CDR3, the DNA is TGTGCCAGCAGCTCGATCCTTAGCTCCTACAATGAGCAGTTCTTC.

V and J are TRBV11-1 and TRBJ1-1; perhaps TRBD1 as D (5 bases). The CDR3 runs 14 residues. Trimming removed 5 bases at V and 0 bases at J, with 10 bases between. The germline V gene encodes CDR1 SGHAT and CDR2 FQDESV (reference sequence). CDR3 nucleotides: TGTGCCAGCAGCGGCCCGGGGCTGAACACTGAAGCTTTCTTT. Protein product: CASSGPGLNTEAFF.

The chain recombines TRBV2 with TRBJ1-3; D call uncertain. The V end lost 1 base, the J end lost 4 bases, and 11 bases lay between the germline ends. CDR1 is SNHLY and CDR2 is FYNNEI in the germline V gene. This CDR3 spans 15 amino acids. The CDR3 sequence: CASSEGNIGGNTIYF. The CDR3 bases are TGTGCCAGCAGTGAAGGGAATATTGGAGGAAACACCATATATTTT.

This clone appeared a single time. The chain recombines TRBV6-5 with TRBJ2-7, with D maybe TRBD2 (7 bases). Trimming left V 2 bases short and J 3 bases short, with 14 bases between. The CDR3 length is 15 residues. CDR1 is MNHEY and CDR2 is SVGAGI in the germline V gene. This CDR3 is CASSYAAGAYYEQYF. The CDR3 bases are TGTGCCAGCAGTTACGCGGCGGGGGCGTACTACGAGCAGTACTTC.

The V gene is TRBV6-5, the J gene TRBJ2-1; D possibly uses TRBD1 or TRBD2 (5 bases each). Trimming left V 0 bases short and J 8 bases short, with 14 bases between. Germline CDR1 reads MNHEY; CDR2 reads SVGAGI. The CDR3 runs 15 residues. CDR3 coding DNA: TGTGCCAGCAGTTACTCGGGGACCGACGGCGATGAGCAGTTCTTC. This translates into CASSYSGTDGDEQFF.

This chain joins TRBV27 and TRBJ1-4; 7 bases map to TRBD1. The length of the CDR3 is 16 residues. From germline, CDR1 is MNHEY and CDR2 SMNVEV (reference sequence). V shed 4 bases, J shed 7 bases, and the junction held 12 bases outside the gene matches. The CDR3 reads CASSSLSTGIGEKLFF. The CDR3 DNA follows: TGTGCCAGCAGTTCCTTATCGACAGGGATTGGTGAAAAACTGTTTTTT.

This clone was seen a few times. The rearrangement links TRBV29-1 to TRBJ1-3; D is ambiguous. V was cut by 5 bases and J by 0 bases, with 11 bases left in between. The CDR3 is made up of 14 amino acids. Germline loops: CDR1 SQVTM, CDR2 ANQGSEA. CDR3 sequence reads: CSVLGRSSGNTIYF. CDR3 coding DNA: TGCAGCGTTCTTGGACGGAGCTCTGGAAACACCATATATTTT.

The V gene is TRBV28, the J gene TRBJ1-4; D gene uncertain. Trimming left V 11 bases short and J 8 bases short, with 9 bases between. This CDR3 has 10 residues. Per the germline V gene, CDR1 is MDHEN and CDR2 is SYDVKM. DNA of the CDR3: TGTGCCGGCGGAAGCGAAAAACTGTTTTTT. It yields the protein CAGGSEKLFF. The variable domain in full, completed from reference TRBV28 and TRBJ1-4, reads DVKVTQSSRYLVKRTGEKVFLECVQDMDHENMFWYRQDPGLGLRLIYFSYDVKMKEKGDIPEGYSVSREKKERFSLILESASTNQTSMYLCAGGSEKLFFGSGTQLSVL.

The chain is built from TRBV24-1 and TRBJ2-2; a possible D gene is TRBD1 (6 bases). The germline V gene has CDR1 KGHDR and CDR2 SFDVKD. The CDR3 has 14 amino acids. Between the trimmed V and J ends, which lost 6 bases and 4 bases, there was a span of 11 bases. The chain's CDR3 is CATSPQGFTGELFF. CDR3 DNA sequence: TGTGCCACCAGTCCACAGGGATTCACCGGGGAGCTGTTTTTT.